What follows are 21 T cell receptor beta chains derived from one specimen sequenced in a study of cytomegalovirus exposure and HLA in healthy donors. It was with 60 Vbeta and 13 Jbeta primers that the PCR ran. Repertoires were generated with immunoSEQ multiplex PCR, while TCRdb's copy carries only in-frame clones and drops some. The sample lists about 130,000 clones; 80% were seen once. The sequencing sample was made of PBMCs. These receptors were taken from a man aged 40-49 years in good health and CMV-seronegative.

The chain joins TRBV5-6 to TRBJ2-1, with TRBD2 identical over 16 bases. Germline values: CDR1 SGHDT, CDR2 YYEEEE. The V and J ends lost 6 bases and 4 bases, in that order; junction bases with no gene match: 10. The CDR3 covers 18 residues. DNA of the CDR3: TGTGCCAGCACCCGGGGACTAGCGGGAGGGAGACTTTACAATGAGCAGTTCTTC. The encoded protein is CASTRGLAGGRLYNEQFF.

The chain is built from TRBV27 and TRBJ2-5; TRBD2 matches 12 bases. Per germline, CDR1 MNHEY and CDR2 SMNVEV (reference sequence). The CDR3 has 16 residues. The V and J ends lost 5 bases and 4 bases, in that order; junction bases with no gene match: 8. This chain's CDR3 is CASSPRASGRGETQYF. The CDR3 bases are TGTGCCAGCAGTCCCCGGGCTAGCGGGAGGGGAGAGACCCAGTACTTC.

The V gene is TRBV15, the J gene TRBJ2-3; 12 nucleotides align to TRBD2. The CDR3 contains 17 residues. The germline gives CDR1 LNHNV, CDR2 YYDKDF (reference sequence). V gave up 6 bases and J gave up 1 base; unmatched junction bases: 8. The CDR3 DNA reads TGTGCCACCAGAGAAGCTAGCGGGGGGGCTGGCACAGATACGCAGTATTTT. Its translation is CATREASGGAGTDTQYF.

V gene TRBV18 combines with J gene TRBJ1-1, with D possibly TRBD1 on 5 matching bases. Germline V gene lookup returns CDR1 KGHSH and CDR2 LQKENI. This CDR3 contains 14 residues. Trimming took 3 bases from V and 1 from J, leaving 9 bases between them. In DNA, the CDR3 is TGTGCCAGCTCACCGCAAGACAGGAACACTGAAGCTTTCTTT. Its protein is CASSPQDRNTEAFF.

This chain uses TRBV9 with TRBJ2-3, with no clear D. This CDR3 has 15 amino acids. The germline V and J ends were trimmed by 0 bases and 4 bases, with 12 bases remaining between them. Per the germline V gene, CDR1 is SGDLS and CDR2 is YYNGEE. The CDR3 DNA reads as TGTGCCAGCAGCGTAGTGGCAAGCGAGGCAGATACGCAGTATTTT. The encoded protein is CASSVVASEADTQYF. The whole variable domain, filled in from reference TRBV9 and TRBJ2-3, reads DSGVTQTPKHLITATGQRVTLRCSPRSGDLSVYWYQQSLDQGLQFLIQYYNGEERAKGNILERFSAQQFPDLHSELNLSSLELGDSALYFCASSVVASEADTQYFGPGTRLTVL.

The chain has TRBV5-4 and TRBJ2-3, with 12 nucleotides matching TRBD2. Germline trimming cut 4 bases from V and 12 bases from J; bases unmatched to any gene: 6. This CDR3 has 13 residues. CDR1 and CDR2 (germline): SGHNT, YYREEE (reference sequence). CDR3 nucleotides: TGTGCCAGCAGCCAACTAGCGGGGGGCCAACAGTATTTT. Protein: CASSQLAGGQQYF.

The chain has TRBV2 and TRBJ1-1; D remains unclear. This CDR3 spans 13 amino acids. V lost 3 bases and J lost 1, with 6 bases in between. Per the germline V gene, CDR1 is SNHLY and CDR2 is FYNNEI. This CDR3 reads CASSDERNTEAFF. The CDR3 nucleotides read TGTGCCAGCAGTGACGAGAGGAACACTGAAGCTTTCTTT. The whole variable domain, filled in from reference TRBV2 and TRBJ1-1, reads EPEVTQTPSHQVTQMGQEVILRCVPISNHLYFYWYRQILGQKVEFLVSFYNNEISEKSEIFDDQFSVERPDGSNFTLKIRSTKLEDSAMYFCASSDERNTEAFFGQGTRLTVV.

In its sample, this clone was seen a few times. V is TRBV20-1 and J is TRBJ1-1, with D perhaps matching TRBD1 (5 bases). The germline V gene encodes CDR1 DFQATT and CDR2 SNEGSKA (reference sequence). V gave up 8 bases and J gave up 4 bases, with 11 bases separating them. The CDR3 consists of 11 residues. The DNA of the CDR3 is TGCAGTTCCAGGGAGGTCACTGAAGCTTTCTTT. It codes for CSSREVTEAFF.

The chain is built from TRBV28 and TRBJ2-7; perhaps TRBD1 as D (7 bases). The CDR3 spans 14 residues. Germline CDR1 reads MDHEN; CDR2 reads SYDVKM. With 4 bases removed from V and 3 bases from J, the gap between germline ends came to 13 bases. The CDR3 loop reads CASSSGQDYYEQYF. The CDR3 DNA is TGTGCCAGCAGTTCCGGACAGGACTACTACGAGCAGTACTTC.

The chain combines TRBV9 with TRBJ1-2; a possible D gene is TRBD1 (6 bases). The CDR3 extends over 14 amino acids. The V gene's germline CDR1 is SGDLS and CDR2 YYNGEE. V dropped 0 bases and J dropped 7 bases, with 13 bases sitting between them. The CDR3 nucleotides are TGTGCCAGCAGCGTAGACGGGGGGGCCTCTGGCTACACCTTC. This sequence encodes CASSVDGGASGYTF.

The chain links TRBV18 to TRBJ2-7, with 8 nucleotides matching TRBD1. After removal of 3 bases from V and 7 bases from J, the junction contained 5 bases not matched to a gene. This CDR3 contains 13 residues. CDR1 and CDR2 from the germline V gene are KGHSH and LQKENI. The CDR3 loop is CASSPPGQDEQYF. The CDR3 nucleotides read TGTGCCAGCTCACCGCCGGGACAGGATGAGCAGTACTTC.

The V gene is TRBV19, the J gene TRBJ2-5; TRBD1 matches at 8 bases. Germline lookup yields CDR1 LNHDA and CDR2 SQIVND (reference sequence). The CDR3 has 14 amino acids. J lost 4 bases, V lost 3 bases, and 4 bases had no gene match. This CDR3 is CASSIGQGGETQYF. CDR3 bases: TGTGCCAGTAGTATTGGACAGGGTGGAGAGACCCAGTACTTC.

The DNA for the CDR3 is TGTGCCAGCAGCTCCCGGGACATTGTAAATGAGCAGTTCTTC. It yields the protein CASSSRDIVNEQFF. The J gene is TRBJ2-1, the V gene TRBV5-4; TRBD1 might be the D (6 bases). Germline V gene sequence: CDR1 SGHNT, CDR2 YYREEE (reference sequence). This CDR3 is built from 14 residues. The V gene lost 3 bases and the J gene lost 7 bases, with 14 bases spanning the gap.

The chain uses TRBV6-5 and TRBJ2-4, with 7 bases that match TRBD1. V dropped 0 bases and J dropped 6; count of bases not matched to a gene: 8. This CDR3 contains 16 residues. Germline CDR1 and CDR2: MNHEY and SVGAGI. CDR3: CASSYSIGGPANIQYF. The CDR3 DNA reads as TGTGCCAGCAGTTACTCGATAGGGGGCCCGGCAAACATTCAGTACTTC.

The CDR3 here is CASSVAPGQETQYF. CDR3 bases: TGTGCCAGCAGCGTAGCGCCAGGTCAAGAGACCCAGTACTTC. This chain uses TRBV9 with TRBJ2-5; no definite D call. Germline-derived CDR1 and CDR2 are SGDLS and YYNGEE. Deletions cut 0 bases from V and 2 bases from J, with 8 bases between. The CDR3 is 14 amino acids.

The CDR3 sequence is CASTRGGDEQYF. CDR3 DNA: TGTGCCAGCACCAGGGGCGGCGACGAGCAGTACTTC. The V gene is TRBV2, the J gene TRBJ2-7; a weak D match, TRBD1 (6 bases). CDR1 is SNHLY, CDR2 FYNNEI, per germline. The germline V and J ends were trimmed by 7 bases and 5 bases, with 12 bases remaining between them. The CDR3 contains 12 residues.

V and J are TRBV30 and TRBJ1-2; maybe TRBD1 (6 bases). Trimming shortened V by 1 base and J by 4 bases, and 19 bases separated the two germline ends. The CDR3 covers 16 residues. Germline V gene sequence: CDR1 GTSNPN, CDR2 SVGIG (reference sequence). The CDR3 loop reads CAWSERVGGAGYGYTF. CDR3 DNA sequence: TGTGCCTGGAGTGAGAGAGTTGGGGGGGCCGGCTATGGCTACACCTTC.

CDR3 protein: CASRLGGGETQYF. In DNA form, the CDR3 reads TGTGCCAGCCGCCTAGGCGGGGGGGAGACCCAGTACTTC. The chain has TRBV6-5 and TRBJ2-5; 8 nucleotides line up with TRBD2. The CDR3 loop spans 13 amino acids. Losses at the gene ends were 8 bases for V and 5 bases for J; bases not matched to a gene: 7. Germline CDR1 is MNHEY and CDR2 is SVGAGI.

The chain couples TRBV6-6 to TRBJ2-5; no definite D call. The assigned J gene may be wrong: the sequence end matches TRBJ2-7 better. CDR3 length: 14 amino acids. In germline, CDR1 is MNHNY, CDR2 SVGAGI (reference sequence). The CDR3 sequence is CASSYSPAAHEQYF. The DNA for the CDR3 is TGTGCCAGCAGTTACTCGCCCGCCGCCCACGAGCAGTACTTC.

The chain has TRBV2 and TRBJ2-1; a weak D match, TRBD1 (5 bases). CDR3 length equals 15 residues. Germline V gene lookup returns CDR1 SNHLY and CDR2 FYNNEI. Trimming cost V 3 bases and J 0 bases, with 9 bases left between them. The CDR3 loop is CASSEGPSSYNEQFF. Written as DNA, the CDR3 is TGTGCCAGCAGTGAGGGGCCGAGCTCCTACAATGAGCAGTTCTTC. The entire variable domain, with the rest obtained from reference TRBV2 and TRBJ2-1, is as follows: EPEVTQTPSHQVTQMGQEVILRCVPISNHLYFYWYRQILGQKVEFLVSFYNNEISEKSEIFDDQFSVERPDGSNFTLKIRSTKLEDSAMYFCASSEGPSSYNEQFFGPGTRLTVL.

The chain combines TRBV6-6 with TRBJ2-3; D is perhaps TRBD2 (5 bases). The CDR3 spans 12 residues. CDR1 and CDR2 (germline): MNHNY, SVGAGI (reference sequence). Trimming removed 6 bases from V and 6 bases from J, with 10 bases in between. The CDR3 loop is CASSPRRDTQYF. The CDR3 bases are TGTGCCAGCAGCCCTAGGAGGGATACGCAGTATTTT.